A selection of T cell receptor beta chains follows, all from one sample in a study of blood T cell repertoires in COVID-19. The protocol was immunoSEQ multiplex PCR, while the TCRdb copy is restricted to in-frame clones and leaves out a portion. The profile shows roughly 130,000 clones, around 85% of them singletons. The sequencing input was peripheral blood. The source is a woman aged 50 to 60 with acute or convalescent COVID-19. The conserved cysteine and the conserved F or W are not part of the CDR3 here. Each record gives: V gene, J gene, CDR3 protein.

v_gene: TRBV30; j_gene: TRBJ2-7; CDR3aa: AWSYTAYEQY
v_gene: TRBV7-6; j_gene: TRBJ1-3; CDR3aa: ASSLAGGSGNTIY
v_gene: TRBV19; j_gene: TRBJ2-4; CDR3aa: ASSRVKTSGGLAKNIQY
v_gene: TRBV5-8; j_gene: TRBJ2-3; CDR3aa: ASSLQSTSTDTQY
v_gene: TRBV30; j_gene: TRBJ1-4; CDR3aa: AWSVGGAGEKLF
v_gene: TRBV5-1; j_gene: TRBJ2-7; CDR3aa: ASSLGDRVYEQY
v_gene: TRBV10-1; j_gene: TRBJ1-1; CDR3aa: ASSESSGTEAF
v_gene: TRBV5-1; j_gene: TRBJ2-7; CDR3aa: ASSLSLVREAREQY
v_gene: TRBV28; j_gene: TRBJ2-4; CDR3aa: ASSPTGAKNIQY
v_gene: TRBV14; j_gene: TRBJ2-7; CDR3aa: ASSPRTGGYEQY
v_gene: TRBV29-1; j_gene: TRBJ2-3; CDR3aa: SVEGLSTDTQY
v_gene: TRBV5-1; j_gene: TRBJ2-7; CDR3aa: ASSPGGRLDYEQY
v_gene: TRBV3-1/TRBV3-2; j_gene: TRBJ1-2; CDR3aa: ASSQEDSSSYGYT
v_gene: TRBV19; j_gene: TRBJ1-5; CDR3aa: ASSTKTGFLGNQPQH
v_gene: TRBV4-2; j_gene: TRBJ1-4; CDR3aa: ASSQAEGTGNEKLF
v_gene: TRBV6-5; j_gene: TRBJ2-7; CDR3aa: ASSYSTGVYEQY
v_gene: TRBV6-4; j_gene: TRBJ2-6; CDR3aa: ASSVTGEAGANVLT
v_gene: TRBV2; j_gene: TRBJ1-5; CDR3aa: ASTRDRGQPQH
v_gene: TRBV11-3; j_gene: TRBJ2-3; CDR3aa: ASSSPGGGPY
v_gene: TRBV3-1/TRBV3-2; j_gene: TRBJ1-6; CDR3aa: ASSQGTDSPLH
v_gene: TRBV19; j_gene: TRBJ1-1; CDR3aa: ASSNRPGDTEAF
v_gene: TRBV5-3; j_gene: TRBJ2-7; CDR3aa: ARSLVVTGKYEQY
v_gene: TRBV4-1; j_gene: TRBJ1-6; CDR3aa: ASSRQAGESSYNSPLH
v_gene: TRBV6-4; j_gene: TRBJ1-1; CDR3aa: ASSATRGTGKAF
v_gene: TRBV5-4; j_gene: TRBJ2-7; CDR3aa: ASSDRQGPAPYEQY
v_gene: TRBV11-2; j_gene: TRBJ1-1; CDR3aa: ASSGGQGAAEAF
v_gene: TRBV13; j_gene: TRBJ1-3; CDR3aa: ASSETGNTIY
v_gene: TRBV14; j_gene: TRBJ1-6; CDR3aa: ASSLFGSWNSPLH
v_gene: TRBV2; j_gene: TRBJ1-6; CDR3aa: ASSERAGVNSPLH
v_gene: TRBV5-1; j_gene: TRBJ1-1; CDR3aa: ASSLGGQLEAF
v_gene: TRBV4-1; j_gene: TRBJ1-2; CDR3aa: ASSQGDTENTRGYT
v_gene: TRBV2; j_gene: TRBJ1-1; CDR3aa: ASRTAGFMNTEAF
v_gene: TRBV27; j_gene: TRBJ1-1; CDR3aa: ASSLLSASTEAF
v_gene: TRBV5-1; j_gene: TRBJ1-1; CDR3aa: ASSVTGHTNTEAF
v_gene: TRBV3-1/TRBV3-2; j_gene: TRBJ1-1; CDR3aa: ASSQGAGEAF
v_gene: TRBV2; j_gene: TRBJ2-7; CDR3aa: ASRRGTGGSYEQY
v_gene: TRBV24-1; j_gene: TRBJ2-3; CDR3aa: ATSDLVGEASTDTQY
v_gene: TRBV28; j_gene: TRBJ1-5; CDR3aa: ASRVPGQYSNQPQH
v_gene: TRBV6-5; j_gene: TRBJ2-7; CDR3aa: ASSTKRGDSYEQY
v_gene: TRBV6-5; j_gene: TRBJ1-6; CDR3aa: ASTDREGHWSPLH
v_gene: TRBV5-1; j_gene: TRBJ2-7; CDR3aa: ASSRDGTNNYEQY